This T cell receptor (beta chain) was identified in a study of T cell repertoires in cytomegalovirus infection. Ten or more counts support this clonotype. TCRdb re-derived calls from the reads in MiXCR, one entry per CDR3 protein. The sample yields 290,000 or so distinct CDR3 sequences, about 25% seen once. Germline V gene data show CDR1 as SGHTA and CDR2 as FQGNSA. The ends were cut back, 5 bases at V and 5 bases at J, with 3 bases in the middle. The CDR3 is 11 amino acids. This receptor was taken from a human donor in good health (CMV status not recorded). Some clones in this sample may be carry-over from other donors' samples. The sequenced material came from PBMCs. The V call is TRBV7-2, the J call TRBJ2-2; D is uncertain. The CDR3 coding sequence is TGTGCCAGCAGCGTAACCGGGGAGCTGTTTTTT. Translating it yields CASSVTGELFF. The whole variable domain, remainder taken from reference TRBV7-2 and TRBJ2-2, is GAGVSQSPSNKVTEKGKDVELRCDPISGHTALYWYRQSLGQGLEFLIYFQGNSAPDKSGLPSDRFSAERTGGSVSTLTIQRTQQEDSAVYLCASSVTGELFFGEGSRLTVL.